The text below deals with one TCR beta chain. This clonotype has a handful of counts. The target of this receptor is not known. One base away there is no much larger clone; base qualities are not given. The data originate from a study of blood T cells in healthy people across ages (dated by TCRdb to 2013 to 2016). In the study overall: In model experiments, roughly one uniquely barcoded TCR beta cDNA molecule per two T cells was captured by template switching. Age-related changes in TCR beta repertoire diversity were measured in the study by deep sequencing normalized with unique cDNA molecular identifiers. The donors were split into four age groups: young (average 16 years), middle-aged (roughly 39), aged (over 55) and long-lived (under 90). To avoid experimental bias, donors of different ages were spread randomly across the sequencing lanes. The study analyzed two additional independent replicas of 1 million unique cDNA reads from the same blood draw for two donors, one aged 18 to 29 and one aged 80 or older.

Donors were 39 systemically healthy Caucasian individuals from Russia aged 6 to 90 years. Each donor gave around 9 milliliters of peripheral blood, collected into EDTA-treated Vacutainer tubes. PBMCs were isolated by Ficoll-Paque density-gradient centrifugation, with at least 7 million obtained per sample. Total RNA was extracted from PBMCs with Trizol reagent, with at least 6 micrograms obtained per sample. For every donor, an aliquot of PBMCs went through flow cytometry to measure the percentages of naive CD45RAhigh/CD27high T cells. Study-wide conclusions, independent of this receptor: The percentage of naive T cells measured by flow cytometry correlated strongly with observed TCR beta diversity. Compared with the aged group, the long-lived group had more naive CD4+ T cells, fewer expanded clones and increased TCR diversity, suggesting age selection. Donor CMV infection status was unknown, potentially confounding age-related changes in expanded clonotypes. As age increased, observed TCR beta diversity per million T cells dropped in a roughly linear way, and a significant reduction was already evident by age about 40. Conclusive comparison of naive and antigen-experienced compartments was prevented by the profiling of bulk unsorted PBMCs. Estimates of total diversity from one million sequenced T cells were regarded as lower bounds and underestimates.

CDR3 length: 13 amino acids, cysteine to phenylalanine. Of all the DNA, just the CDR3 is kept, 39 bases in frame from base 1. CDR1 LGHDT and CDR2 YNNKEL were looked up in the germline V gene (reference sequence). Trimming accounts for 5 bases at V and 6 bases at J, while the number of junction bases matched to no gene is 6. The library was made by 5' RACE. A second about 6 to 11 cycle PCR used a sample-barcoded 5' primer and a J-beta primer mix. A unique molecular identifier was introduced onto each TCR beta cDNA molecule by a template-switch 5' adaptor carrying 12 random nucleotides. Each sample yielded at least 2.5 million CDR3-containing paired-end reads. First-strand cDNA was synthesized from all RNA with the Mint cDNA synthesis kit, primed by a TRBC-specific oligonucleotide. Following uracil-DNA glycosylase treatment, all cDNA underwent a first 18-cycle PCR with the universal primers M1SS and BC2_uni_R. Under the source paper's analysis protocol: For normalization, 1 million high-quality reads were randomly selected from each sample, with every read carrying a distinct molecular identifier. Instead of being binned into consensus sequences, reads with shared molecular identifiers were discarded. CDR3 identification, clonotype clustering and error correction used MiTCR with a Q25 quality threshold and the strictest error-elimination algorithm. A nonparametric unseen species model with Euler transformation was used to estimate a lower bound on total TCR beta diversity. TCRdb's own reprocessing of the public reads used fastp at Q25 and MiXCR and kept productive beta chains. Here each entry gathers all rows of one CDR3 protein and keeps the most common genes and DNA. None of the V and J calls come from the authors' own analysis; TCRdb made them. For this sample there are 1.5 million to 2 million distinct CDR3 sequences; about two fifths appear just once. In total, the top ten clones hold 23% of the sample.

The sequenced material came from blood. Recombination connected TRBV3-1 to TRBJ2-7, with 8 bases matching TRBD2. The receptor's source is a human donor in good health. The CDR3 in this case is CASSLTSVGEQYF. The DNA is TGTGCCAGCAGCTTGACTAGCGTCGGCGAGCAGTACTTC.